This is a list of T cell receptor beta chains from one sample in a study of control samples from healthy donors and cancer patients. TCRdb keeps only in-frame clones here, not all; method: immunoSEQ multiplex PCR. Among tens of thousands of clones, about nine tenths were seen once, and the ten largest hold 0.85% to 1%. Sequenced input: blood. These receptor sequences come from a woman younger than 45 in good health. Both conserved end residues are part of each CDR3. Fields, in order: J gene, clone size, D gene, V gene, CDR3 DNA, CDR3 protein. A D gene is named only where the DNA matches it firmly. Clone sizes are given selectively: once, few, many, or a class where the clone is expanded.

J gene: TRBJ1-1
clone size: -
D gene: -
V gene: TRBV6-5
CDR3 DNA: TGTGCCAGCAGCCGGGGGGGCACTGAAGCTTTCTTT
CDR3 protein: CASSRGGTEAFF

J gene: TRBJ2-7
clone size: -
D gene: -
V gene: TRBV7-2
CDR3 DNA: TGTGCCAGCAGCACTATTACTTACGAGCAGTACTTC
CDR3 protein: CASSTITYEQYF

J gene: TRBJ2-3
clone size: -
D gene: -
V gene: TRBV5-4
CDR3 DNA: TGTGCCAGCAGCTTGAGCACAGATACGCAGTATTTT
CDR3 protein: CASSLSTDTQYF

J gene: TRBJ1-5
clone size: -
D gene: -
V gene: TRBV9
CDR3 DNA: TGTGCCAGCAGCGTAGGAAGCCATAGCAATCAGCCCCAGCATTTT
CDR3 protein: CASSVGSHSNQPQHF

J gene: TRBJ2-1
clone size: -
D gene: -
V gene: TRBV7-9
CDR3 DNA: TGTGCCAGCAACCGCTACAATGAGCAGTTCTTC
CDR3 protein: CASNRYNEQFF

J gene: TRBJ1-6
clone size: -
D gene: -
V gene: TRBV30
CDR3 DNA: TGTGCCTGGAGCGACCCCCGCTCACCCCTCCACTTT
CDR3 protein: CAWSDPRSPLHF

J gene: TRBJ1-2
clone size: -
D gene: TRBD1
V gene: TRBV6-5
CDR3 DNA: TGTGCCAGCAGTTACGGGACAGGGGGCGCGTATGGCTACACCTTC
CDR3 protein: CASSYGTGGAYGYTF

J gene: TRBJ1-2
clone size: once
D gene: -
V gene: TRBV24-1
CDR3 DNA: TGTGCCACCAGTGGGACGGAGAACTATGGCTACACCTTC
CDR3 protein: CATSGTENYGYTF

J gene: TRBJ2-5
clone size: -
D gene: -
V gene: TRBV7-3
CDR3 DNA: TGTGCCAGCAGCGCCGACAGGAGGGAGACCCAGTACTTC
CDR3 protein: CASSADRRETQYF

J gene: TRBJ1-2
clone size: -
D gene: -
V gene: TRBV7-9
CDR3 DNA: TGTGCCAGCAGCTCCGGCGGGGTGAATGTAGGCTACACCTTC
CDR3 protein: CASSSGGVNVGYTF

J gene: TRBJ1-4
clone size: -
D gene: -
V gene: TRBV18
CDR3 DNA: TGTGCCAGCTCTCCCCAGGGGACCAGTAATGAAAAACTGTTTTTT
CDR3 protein: CASSPQGTSNEKLFF

J gene: TRBJ2-7
clone size: -
D gene: -
V gene: TRBV4-1
CDR3 DNA: TGCGCCAGCAGCCAAGTTAAAGAGGGGCATCGGTTTTGCGAGCAGTACTTC
CDR3 protein: CASSQVKEGHRFCEQYF

J gene: TRBJ2-7
clone size: -
D gene: TRBD1
V gene: TRBV7-9
CDR3 DNA: TGTGCCAGCAGCTACGGGTTCGGACAGGGGAGGAGCTCCTACGAGCAGTACTTC
CDR3 protein: CASSYGFGQGRSSYEQYF

J gene: TRBJ2-6
clone size: once
D gene: TRBD2
V gene: TRBV3-1/TRBV3-2
CDR3 DNA: TGTGCCAGCAGCCAACTCCTAGCGGGGGGCTCTGGGGCCAACGTCCTGACTTTC
CDR3 protein: CASSQLLAGGSGANVLTF

J gene: TRBJ2-3
clone size: -
D gene: TRBD1
V gene: TRBV7-8
CDR3 DNA: TGTGCCAGCAGCTCCCGGACAGGGGTGAACACAGATACGCAGTATTTT
CDR3 protein: CASSSRTGVNTDTQYF

J gene: TRBJ1-1
clone size: -
D gene: TRBD1
V gene: TRBV6-5
CDR3 DNA: TGTGCCAGCAAAACCGGGACAGCGAACACTGAAGCTTTCTTT
CDR3 protein: CASKTGTANTEAFF

J gene: TRBJ1-1
clone size: -
D gene: -
V gene: TRBV12-3/TRBV12-4
CDR3 DNA: TGTGCCAGCAGTTTCCGGGGTATCGTAGCTTTCTTT
CDR3 protein: CASSFRGIVAFF

J gene: TRBJ2-3
clone size: -
D gene: -
V gene: TRBV6-5
CDR3 DNA: TGTGCCAGCAGCCCCGGACCCGACACAGATACGCAGTATTTT
CDR3 protein: CASSPGPDTDTQYF

J gene: TRBJ2-1
clone size: -
D gene: TRBD1
V gene: TRBV5-1
CDR3 DNA: TGCGCCAGCAGCCCCGGGACAGGGGGACCCTACAATGAGCAGTTCTTC
CDR3 protein: CASSPGTGGPYNEQFF

J gene: TRBJ1-2
clone size: -
D gene: -
V gene: TRBV6-5
CDR3 DNA: TGTGCCAGCAGCCCATTGGTACAGGAGGATGGCTACACCTTC
CDR3 protein: CASSPLVQEDGYTF

J gene: TRBJ1-4
clone size: -
D gene: TRBD1
V gene: TRBV5-1
CDR3 DNA: TGCGCCAGCAGCTTGCAGGGGGCGCGGGAAAAACTGTTTTTT
CDR3 protein: CASSLQGAREKLFF

J gene: TRBJ1-1
clone size: -
D gene: -
V gene: TRBV6-5
CDR3 DNA: TGTGCCAGCTCTCGAATTCGGGGGACTGAAGCTTTCTTT
CDR3 protein: CASSRIRGTEAFF

J gene: TRBJ1-6
clone size: -
D gene: TRBD1
V gene: TRBV5-1
CDR3 DNA: TGCGCCAGCAGCGCGGACAGGCCCTATAATTCACCCCTCCACTTT
CDR3 protein: CASSADRPYNSPLHF

J gene: TRBJ2-7
clone size: -
D gene: -
V gene: TRBV28
CDR3 DNA: TGTGCCAGCAGCCCCATCGTCTCCTACGAGCAGTACTTC
CDR3 protein: CASSPIVSYEQYF

J gene: TRBJ2-5
clone size: -
D gene: TRBD1
V gene: TRBV18
CDR3 DNA: TGTGCCAGCTCTTCGGGACAGGGGGAGACCCAGTACTTC
CDR3 protein: CASSSGQGETQYF

J gene: TRBJ2-5
clone size: once
D gene: -
V gene: TRBV5-1
CDR3 DNA: TGCGCCAGCAGAATGGGGGCTAGTGGGGAGACCCAGTACTTC
CDR3 protein: CASRMGASGETQYF

J gene: TRBJ1-1
clone size: -
D gene: -
V gene: TRBV6-5
CDR3 DNA: TGTGCCAGCTCATGGCAGGGCCTTCGTCGGACTGAAGCTTTCTTT
CDR3 protein: CASSWQGLRRTEAFF

J gene: TRBJ1-3
clone size: -
D gene: -
V gene: TRBV28
CDR3 DNA: TGTGCCAGCAGATCCTTAAATGGAAACACCATATATTTT
CDR3 protein: CASRSLNGNTIYF

J gene: TRBJ1-4
clone size: -
D gene: -
V gene: TRBV5-4
CDR3 DNA: TGTGCCAGCAGCTGGGGGGGGGAGACCTTGGGAAAACTGTTTTTT
CDR3 protein: CASSWGGETLGKLFF

J gene: TRBJ2-7
clone size: -
D gene: TRBD1
V gene: TRBV30
CDR3 DNA: TGTGCCTGGAGGGACAGGGCCTACGAGCAGTACTTC
CDR3 protein: CAWRDRAYEQYF

J gene: TRBJ1-3
clone size: -
D gene: -
V gene: TRBV15
CDR3 DNA: TGTGCCACCAGCAGAGATAGATATATTCGGACGGAGCCTTCTGGAAACACCATATATTTT
CDR3 protein: CATSRDRYIRTEPSGNTIYF

J gene: TRBJ2-3
clone size: -
D gene: -
V gene: TRBV27
CDR3 DNA: TGTGCCAGCAGTTCCGGGACCTTTTTCACAGATACGCAGTATTTT
CDR3 protein: CASSSGTFFTDTQYF

J gene: TRBJ1-6
clone size: -
D gene: TRBD1
V gene: TRBV9
CDR3 DNA: TGTGCCAGCAGCGTAGAGTCAGGGGGGATGAATTCACCCCTCCACTTT
CDR3 protein: CASSVESGGMNSPLHF

J gene: TRBJ2-5
clone size: -
D gene: TRBD2
V gene: TRBV5-1
CDR3 DNA: TGCGCCAGCAGCTCACTAGCGGGGGGGAAAGAGACCCAGTACTTC
CDR3 protein: CASSSLAGGKETQYF

J gene: TRBJ1-6
clone size: -
D gene: -
V gene: TRBV9
CDR3 DNA: TGTGCCAGCAGCGAGGCTTCTGGCGATTCACCCCTCCACTTT
CDR3 protein: CASSEASGDSPLHF

J gene: TRBJ1-6
clone size: -
D gene: -
V gene: TRBV4-1
CDR3 DNA: TGCGCCAGCAGCCCGCGGGGTAGGAATTCACCCCTCCACTTT
CDR3 protein: CASSPRGRNSPLHF

J gene: TRBJ1-6
clone size: -
D gene: -
V gene: TRBV18
CDR3 DNA: TGTGCCAGCTCACAGCCATTGAAGGGGCGCGATTCACCCCTCCACTTT
CDR3 protein: CASSQPLKGRDSPLHF